The 25 T cell receptor beta chains below come from one sample, sequenced in a study of CD8+ T cells in alopecia areata. cDNA reverse transcribed from extracted RNA served as the sequencing template. TCRdb keeps only in-frame clones here, not all; method: immunoSEQ multiplex PCR. The data hold over 110,000 clones, with 51% observed a single time. This specimen consisted of CD4+ T cells sorted from blood, obtained at week 0. These receptors were taken from a human donor with alopecia areata.

This clone has ten or more counts. The rearrangement joins TRBV11-2 to TRBJ2-5; D perhaps matches TRBD2 (6 bases). This CDR3 comprises 13 residues. Germline values: CDR1 SGHAT, CDR2 FQNNGV. With 5 bases removed from V and 3 bases from J, the gap between germline ends came to 10 bases. The CDR3 loop is CASSRDWKETQYF. The CDR3 DNA follows: TGTGCCAGCAGCCGGGACTGGAAAGAGACCCAGTACTTC.

This clone was detected a few times. The rearrangement links TRBV28 to TRBJ1-5; no firm D call. V was shortened by 3 bases and J by 4 bases, with 16 bases between the two germline ends. Germline CDR1 is MDHEN and CDR2 is SYDVKM. CDR3 length: 16 residues. The CDR3 nucleotides read TGTGCCAGCAGTTTGATCCGGAACTTAGGGAATCAGCCCCAGCATTTT. The encoded protein is CASSLIRNLGNQPQHF.

The rearrangement joins TRBV7-9 to TRBJ1-2; tentatively, D is TRBD1 (5 bases). The CDR3 sequence is 16 residues long. Trimming left V 5 bases short and J 4 bases short, with 20 bases between. Per the germline V gene, CDR1 is SEHNR and CDR2 is FQNEAQ (reference sequence). The CDR3, as DNA: TGTGCCAGCAGCCTCATCGGGGCGATCCACGGCTATGGCTACACCTTC. Encoded protein: CASSLIGAIHGYGYTF.

This clone was counted a few times. The gene calls are TRBV9 and TRBJ2-4, with 12 bases lining up with TRBD2. The CDR3 has 15 residues. The germline V gene encodes CDR1 SGDLS and CDR2 YYNGEE. J lost 5 bases, V lost 4 bases, and 4 bases had no gene match. CDR3 coding DNA: TGTGCCAGCAGCTCCCGGACTAGCGGGGAAAACATTCAGTACTTC. It translates to CASSSRTSGENIQYF.

The J gene is TRBJ2-7, the V gene TRBV5-1; TRBD2 matches at 13 bases. The J segment lost 5 bases and the V segment lost 3 bases, leaving 5 bases of the junction unmatched. Germline V gene data show CDR1 as SGHRS and CDR2 as YFSETQ. CDR3 length equals 15 residues. The CDR3 bases are TGCGCCAGCAGCTACGGGACTAGCGGGAAGAACGAGCAGTACTTC. This encodes CASSYGTSGKNEQYF.

This clone was counted a single time. This chain links TRBV5-4 with TRBJ2-3, with TRBD2 matching over 9 bases. There are 16 residues in the CDR3. Trimming cost V 4 bases and J 0 bases; bases outside gene matches: 6. CDR1 SGHNT and CDR2 YYREEE come from the germline V gene (reference sequence). The CDR3 here is CASSLSTSGSTDTQYF. CDR3 nucleotides: TGTGCCAGCAGCCTATCCACTAGCGGGAGCACAGATACGCAGTATTTT.

This chain's CDR3 is CAWSSRLAGGNEQFF. The CDR3 region has the DNA TGTGCCTGGAGCTCACGTCTAGCGGGAGGGAATGAGCAGTTCTTC. This chain uses TRBV30 with TRBJ2-1; 12 bases agree with TRBD2. The V gene's germline CDR1 is GTSNPN and CDR2 SVGIG (reference sequence). Germline trimming cut 3 bases from V and 7 bases from J; bases unmatched to any gene: 7. The CDR3 spans 15 residues.

This clone was found a few times. The chain is built from TRBV29-1 and TRBJ2-7, with D uncertain. The CDR3 has 14 residues. Germline V gene lookup returns CDR1 SQVTM and CDR2 ANQGSEA. V was clipped by 4 bases and J by 0 bases, with 13 bases between them. The CDR3 region is CSVVYQSSSYEQYF. CDR3 nucleotide sequence: TGCAGCGTTGTATATCAGTCAAGCTCCTACGAGCAGTACTTC.

This chain connects TRBV25-1 to TRBJ2-4; no definite D call. V was shortened by 6 bases and J by 8 bases, with 17 bases between the two germline ends. The CDR3 consists of 14 residues. Germline CDR1 reads MGHDK; CDR2 reads SYGVNS. CDR3 DNA sequence: TGTGCCAGCAGAGACGGTAGCCAAAAATACATTCAGTACTTC. Amino acid sequence: CASRDGSQKYIQYF.

Only one count was recorded for this clone. The chain joins TRBV11-2 to TRBJ2-7; a possible D gene is TRBD2 (6 bases). Germline values: CDR1 SGHAT, CDR2 FQNNGV. The CDR3 length is 13 residues. The V and J ends lost 1 base and 4 bases respectively, with 8 bases between them. The DNA for the CDR3 is TGTGCCAGCAGCTTAGTTCGGGGGTACGAGCAGTACTTC. Its protein product is CASSLVRGYEQYF.

The genes are TRBV15 and TRBJ1-1; 9 positions match TRBD1. V lost 6 bases and J lost 12; bases outside the gene matches: 11. The CDR3 is 13 residues long. Germline CDR1 and CDR2: LNHNV and YYDKDF (reference sequence). Here the CDR3 DNA reads TGTGCCACCAGTCCCGAGCCAGGGACAGGGACTTTCTTT. Translated: CATSPEPGTGTFF.

This clone was recorded once. The V and J genes are TRBV4-1 and TRBJ2-5; TRBD1 agrees at 7 bases. CDR1 is MGHRA and CDR2 is YSYEKL in the germline V gene. This CDR3 spans 14 amino acids. The V gene end was trimmed by 5 bases and the J gene end by 5 bases; junction bases not matched to a gene: 8. The CDR3, as DNA: TGCGCCAGCAGCTTGGCAGGGGGTGGGGAGACCCAGTACTTC. Translation: CASSLAGGGETQYF.

This clone appeared a few times. The chain employs TRBV29-1 and TRBJ1-1; D is perhaps TRBD1 (6 bases). CDR3 length equals 14 residues. The V and J ends lost 6 bases and 0 bases respectively, with 14 bases between them. Looked up from germline, CDR1 is SQVTM and CDR2 is ANQGSEA. The CDR3 DNA is TGCAGCGTGAACAGGGCGGGAATGAACACTGAAGCTTTCTTT. Protein: CSVNRAGMNTEAFF. Complete variable domain (other parts from reference TRBV29-1 and TRBJ1-1): SAVISQKPSRDICQRGTSLTIQCQVDSQVTMMFWYRQQPGQSLTLIATANQGSEATYESGFVIDKFPISRPNLTFSTLTVSNMSPEDSSIYLCSVNRAGMNTEAFFGQGTRLTVV.

V gene TRBV7-3 combines with J gene TRBJ1-1; D is unclear. V shed 4 bases and J shed 0 bases, with 6 bases lying between them. CDR3 length: 13 amino acids. CDR1 SGHTA and CDR2 FQGTGA come from the germline V gene. Here the CDR3 DNA reads TGTGCCAGCAGCTCTCAGCTGAACACTGAAGCTTTCTTT. Its protein product is CASSSQLNTEAFF.

This sequence joins TRBV10-3 and TRBJ2-5; D gene ambiguous. The DNA end favors TRBJ2-7, so the J call may be wrong. In germline, CDR1 is ENHRY, CDR2 SYGVKD. The CDR3 length is 12 residues. Here the CDR3 reads CAISEFFNEQYF. Here the CDR3 DNA reads TGTGCCATCAGTGAGTTCTTCAACGAGCAGTACTTC.

This clone was seen a handful of times. J is TRBJ1-5 and V is TRBV30; the D is unclear. The germline gives CDR1 GTSNPN, CDR2 SVGIG (reference sequence). V was cut by 5 bases and J by 4 bases, with 15 bases left in between. The length of the CDR3 is 14 residues. CDR3 sequence (DNA): TGTGCCTGGGACGAGAATAGAGGGAATCAGCCCCAGCATTTT. Its protein is CAWDENRGNQPQHF.

The chain uses TRBV30 and TRBJ2-5; 7 bases match TRBD2. The CDR3 sequence is 12 residues long. Germline CDR1 GTSNPN, CDR2 SVGIG (reference sequence). V trimming: 5 bases; J trimming: 4 bases; junction bases outside the gene matches: 4. The DNA of the CDR3 is TGTGCCTGGGGCGGGAGACGAGAGACCCAGTACTTC. It yields the protein CAWGGRRETQYF.

This clone was picked up one time. The chain uses TRBV7-2 and TRBJ1-5; no clear D gene. Germline V gene lookup returns CDR1 SGHTA and CDR2 FQGNSA. CDR3 length: 11 amino acids. Trimming removed 1 base at V and 9 bases at J, with 4 bases between. In nucleotides, the CDR3 is TGTGCCAGCAGCTTAGATGGGCCCCAGCATTTT. This translates into CASSLDGPQHF. The full variable domain, with the rest looked up from reference TRBV7-2 and TRBJ1-5, is GAGVSQSPSNKVTEKGKDVELRCDPISGHTALYWYRQSLGQGLEFLIYFQGNSAPDKSGLPSDRFSAERTGGSVSTLTIQRTQQEDSAVYLCASSLDGPQHFGDGTRLSIL.

This clone has just one count. V and J are TRBV19 and TRBJ1-1, with 7 bases identical to TRBD1. The CDR3 spans 12 residues. The V segment lost 5 bases and the J segment 10 bases; nucleotides outside the gene matches: 7. Germline loops: CDR1 LNHDA, CDR2 SQIVND (reference sequence). This chain's CDR3 is CASSPRQGLAFF. The CDR3 nucleotides read TGTGCCAGTAGTCCCCGACAGGGATTAGCTTTCTTT.

The sample holds a few counts of this clone. The V call is TRBV29-1, the J call TRBJ1-1; D perhaps matches TRBD1 (6 bases). Looked up from germline, CDR1 is SQVTM and CDR2 is ANQGSEA. This CDR3 is 14 amino acids long. Trimming removed 4 bases at V and 4 bases at J, with 16 bases between. CDR3 nucleotides: TGCAGCGTTGCTGGCAGGGGCAAAGTCACTGAAGCTTTCTTT. Its translation: CSVAGRGKVTEAFF. The entire variable domain, with the rest obtained from reference TRBV29-1 and TRBJ1-1, is as follows: SAVISQKPSRDICQRGTSLTIQCQVDSQVTMMFWYRQQPGQSLTLIATANQGSEATYESGFVIDKFPISRPNLTFSTLTVSNMSPEDSSIYLCSVAGRGKVTEAFFGQGTRLTVV.

V and J are TRBV2 and TRBJ2-5, with D perhaps TRBD1 (7 bases). Germline-derived CDR1 and CDR2 are SNHLY and FYNNEI. Trimming pared 4 bases from V and 4 bases from J, leaving 19 bases between. CDR3 length: 16 residues. The CDR3 region has the DNA TGTGCCAGCAGTGGGATCCAGGGGGGAGTCGGAGAGACCCAGTACTTC. It is translated as CASSGIQGGVGETQYF. The full variable domain, completed using reference TRBV2 and TRBJ2-5, is EPEVTQTPSHQVTQMGQEVILRCVPISNHLYFYWYRQILGQKVEFLVSFYNNEISEKSEIFDDQFSVERPDGSNFTLKIRSTKLEDSAMYFCASSGIQGGVGETQYFGPGTRLLVL.

The J gene is TRBJ2-4, the V gene TRBV30; 8 nucleotides line up with TRBD2. CDR1 is GTSNPN, CDR2 SVGIG, per germline (reference sequence). The CDR3 extends over 12 amino acids. Trimming cost V 6 bases and J 7 bases; bases outside gene matches: 5. Here the CDR3 DNA reads TGTGCCTGCACCGGGACTAGGAACATTCAGTACTTC. Translation: CACTGTRNIQYF. The complete variable domain, with remaining parts taken from reference TRBV30 and TRBJ2-4, reads SQTIHQWPATLVQPVGSPLSLECTVEGTSNPNLYWYRQAAGRGLQLLFYSVGIGQISSEVPQNLSASRPQDRQFILSSKKLLLSDSGFYLCACTGTRNIQYFGAGTRLSVL.

The chain carries TRBV18 and TRBJ2-5, with TRBD1 identical over 9 bases. Germline CDR1 reads KGHSH; CDR2 reads LQKENI. This CDR3 contains 15 residues. The V and J ends lost 6 bases and 4 bases, in that order; junction bases with no gene match: 9. CDR3 region: CASSPPTGGGETQYF. Here the CDR3 DNA reads TGTGCCAGCTCCCCGCCAACAGGGGGCGGAGAGACCCAGTACTTC.

V usage is TRBV6-6 and J usage is TRBJ2-1, with D unclear. This CDR3 is built from 13 residues. Trimming shortened V by 4 bases and J by 7 bases, and 11 bases separated the two germline ends. Per germline, CDR1 MNHNY and CDR2 SVGAGI (reference sequence). The CDR3 is CASSLGLANEQFF. The CDR3 DNA sequence: TGTGCCAGCAGTTTGGGGTTGGCTAATGAGCAGTTCTTC.

V and J are TRBV7-8 and TRBJ1-1; TRBD1 matches 9 bases. This CDR3 is built from 14 residues. Germline CDR1 is SGHVS and CDR2 is FQNEAQ. Trimming cost V 5 bases and J 8 bases; bases outside gene matches: 9. The CDR3 DNA is TGTGCCAGCAGCCCCGTCGGGACAGGGAAAGAAGCTTTCTTT. It is translated as CASSPVGTGKEAFF. The entire variable domain, with the rest obtained from reference TRBV7-8 and TRBJ1-1, is as follows: GAGVSQSPRYKVAKRGQDVALRCDPISGHVSLFWYQQALGQGPEFLTYFQNEAQLDKSGLPSDRFFAERPEGSVSTLKIQRTQQEDSAVYLCASSPVGTGKEAFFGQGTRLTVV.